This passage covers 32 T cell receptor beta chains from one sample sequenced in a study of blood T cells in healthy people across ages. A second PCR, run for roughly 6 to 11 cycles, used a sample-barcoded 5' primer plus a J-beta primer mix. MiXCR, applied by TCRdb to the 5' RACE reads, yields one record per CDR3 protein. In the table there are around 320,000 distinct CDR3 sequences, around 29% of which are singletons. Sequencing was carried out using blood. The receptors were gathered from a woman between 65 and 79 years old in good health.

This clonotype came up a few times. The rearrangement links TRBV12-3 or TRBV12-4 to TRBJ2-1; D not certain. Gene TRBJ2-7 matches the end of the DNA better, so the J call may be wrong. CDR3 length equals 15 residues. CDR3 sequence (DNA): TGTGCCAGCAGTTTGGAAATCCACCCCCAATACGAGCAGTACTTC. Amino acids: CASSLEIHPQYEQYF.

There are a few counts of this clonotype. The chain joins TRBV27 to TRBJ2-7, with D uncertain. Trimming cost V 2 bases and J 2 bases, with 10 bases left between them. This CDR3 region has 14 residues. The germline V gene has CDR1 MNHEY and CDR2 SMNVEV (reference sequence). The CDR3 region has the DNA TGTGCCAGCAGTTTAAAGGGCAAAACCTACGAGCAGTACTTC. Translation: CASSLKGKTYEQYF.

This clonotype was seen ten or more times. This sequence joins TRBV7-3 and TRBJ2-7, with D uncertain. Trimming removed 5 bases from V and 2 bases from J, with 4 bases in between. CDR3 length: 11 amino acids. Germline CDR1 reads SGHTA; CDR2 reads FQGTGA. The CDR3 sequence is CASSPAYEQYF. The CDR3 DNA follows: TGTGCCAGCAGCCCGGCCTACGAGCAGTACTTC.

The CDR3 here is CASTGLSTDTQYF. In DNA, the CDR3 is TGTGCCAGTACCGGTCTTAGCACAGATACGCAGTATTTT. The chain joins TRBV19 to TRBJ2-3, with D uncertain. V lost 7 bases, J lost 0 bases, and 8 bases lay in between. CDR3 length equals 13 residues. The germline V gene has CDR1 LNHDA and CDR2 SQIVND (reference sequence).

The genes are TRBV4-3 and TRBJ2-7, with D tentatively TRBD1 (5 bases). The CDR3 is 17 residues long. Trimming took 0 bases from V and 6 from J, leaving 21 bases between them. CDR1 and CDR2 (germline): LGHNA, YSLEER. The chain's CDR3 is CASSQDPAGNRRFEQYF. CDR3 bases: TGCGCCAGCAGCCAAGATCCTGCAGGGAACAGGCGGTTCGAGCAGTACTTC.

This clonotype has more than one count but fewer than ten. The chain joins TRBV7-2 to TRBJ1-3; D is ambiguous. Between the trimmed V and J ends, which lost 2 bases and 0 bases, there was a span of 14 bases. The CDR3 has 17 amino acids. Germline V CDR1 and CDR2: SGHTA, FQGNSA. This CDR3 reads CASSLSSWAGSGNTIYF. In DNA, the CDR3 is TGTGCCAGCAGCTTAAGCTCCTGGGCCGGCTCTGGAAACACCATATATTTT.

The rearrangement joins TRBV5-5 to TRBJ1-1; D ambiguous. The V gene lost 1 base and the J gene lost 0 bases, with 7 bases spanning the gap. The germline gives CDR1 SGHKS, CDR2 YYEKEE (reference sequence). The CDR3 is 14 amino acids. DNA for the CDR3: TGTGCCAGCAGCTTGAATCCGATGAACACTGAAGCTTTCTTT. Its protein product is CASSLNPMNTEAFF.

This clonotype was observed a few times. This chain links TRBV7-9 with TRBJ1-3; D not resolved. Germline values: CDR1 SEHNR, CDR2 FQNEAQ (reference sequence). The CDR3 totals 15 residues. Trimming pared 5 bases from V and 0 bases from J, leaving 11 bases between. CDR3 region: CASSLTTSSGNTIYF. The CDR3 nucleotides read TGTGCCAGCAGCCTGACAACGAGCTCTGGAAACACCATATATTTT.

The chain has TRBV7-6 and TRBJ2-5; unclear D gene. Germline CDR1 is SGHVS and CDR2 is FNYEAQ. The CDR3 covers 12 residues. Trimming shortened V by 5 bases and J by 4 bases, and 8 bases separated the two germline ends. CDR3 DNA: TGTGCCAGCAGCCCTGACGGAGAGACCCAGTACTTC. Translating gives CASSPDGETQYF. The complete variable domain, with remaining parts taken from reference TRBV7-6 and TRBJ2-5, reads GAGVSQSPRYKVTKRGQDVALRCDPISGHVSLYWYRQALGQGPEFLTYFNYEAQQDKSGLPNDRFSAERPEGSISTLTIQRTEQRDSAMYRCASSPDGETQYFGPGTRLLVL.

The chain carries TRBV3-1 and TRBJ2-1; weak D call: TRBD2 (5 bases). Germline V lookup: CDR1 LGHDT, CDR2 YNNKEL (reference sequence). V lost 2 bases, J lost 9 bases, and 8 bases lay in between. This CDR3 comprises 12 residues. CDR3 loop: CASSQTGSEQFF. The CDR3 DNA sequence: TGTGCCAGCAGCCAAACGGGATCTGAGCAGTTCTTC.

This clonotype was recorded at least ten times. A junction end diverges from the germline sequence, so it may reflect a read error. This chain links TRBV7-7 with TRBJ2-1; tentative D call: TRBD2 (5 bases). CDR3 length equals 14 residues. Germline CDR1 and CDR2: SSHAT and FNYEAQ (reference sequence). The CDR3, as DNA: TGTGCTAGCAGTCCAACAGACCATCGGGGTGAGCAGTTCTTC. It is translated as CASSPTDHRGEQFF.

This clonotype has ten or more counts. The chain links TRBV7-2 to TRBJ1-2, with 8 bases that match TRBD1. V shed 1 base, J shed 0 bases, and the junction held 7 bases outside the gene matches. Looked up from germline, CDR1 is SGHTA and CDR2 is FQGNSA. The CDR3 has 17 amino acids. CDR3 amino acids: CASSLVFGGQANYGYTF. The CDR3 nucleotides read TGTGCCAGCAGCTTAGTATTTGGGGGACAGGCTAACTATGGCTACACCTTC.

This clonotype was recorded a few times. The rearrangement links TRBV27 to TRBJ2-3; D is uncertain. Trimming pared 1 base from V and 2 bases from J, leaving 7 bases between. Germline values: CDR1 MNHEY, CDR2 SMNVEV (reference sequence). This CDR3 has 14 amino acids. The CDR3 coding sequence is TGTGCCAGCAGTTTATTCGCAGCCACAGATACGCAGTATTTT. As protein: CASSLFAATDTQYF.

This clonotype was detected a few times. The chain combines TRBV5-1 with TRBJ2-7; 7 nucleotides agree with TRBD1. The J segment lost 0 bases and the V segment lost 1 base, leaving 4 bases of the junction unmatched. The CDR3 length is 15 residues. Germline V CDR1 and CDR2: SGHRS, YFSETQ. The CDR3 nucleotides are TGCGCCAGCAGCTTGACTGGACAGGCCTCCTACGAGCAGTACTTC. Translated: CASSLTGQASYEQYF.

This clonotype was counted between two and nine times. One junction end disagrees with the germline gene, perhaps due to a read error. The V call is TRBV10-3, the J call TRBJ2-1, with 9 bases aligning to TRBD2. The CDR3 has 15 amino acids. The germline V gene has CDR1 ENHRY and CDR2 SYGVKD. CDR3 nucleotides: TGCGCCATCAGTGAAACGGGACTAGCAACCAATGAGCAGTTCTTC. Protein: CAISETGLATNEQFF.

The chain carries TRBV20-1 and TRBJ1-4, with 8 bases identical to TRBD1. Per the germline V gene, CDR1 is DFQATT and CDR2 is SNEGSKA (reference sequence). Losses at the gene ends were 0 bases for V and 17 bases for J; bases not matched to a gene: 8. This CDR3 region has 12 residues. The CDR3 here is CSARDRVGTGFF. The DNA for the CDR3 is TGCAGTGCTAGAGATCGGGTAGGGACAGGTTTTTTT.

The J gene is TRBJ2-1, the V gene TRBV6-5; tentative D call: TRBD1 (5 bases). V was shortened by 4 bases and J by 6 bases, with 16 bases between the two germline ends. Germline CDR1 and CDR2: MNHEY and SVGAGI. The CDR3 extends over 15 amino acids. The CDR3 spells CASSSLGQGSNEQFF. The CDR3 DNA is TGTGCCAGCAGTTCCCTAGGACAAGGAAGCAATGAGCAGTTCTTC.

This clonotype was picked up a small number of times. V and J are TRBV7-9 and TRBJ2-1, with 9 nucleotides matching TRBD2. The junction had 9 bases not matched to a gene; V was cut back by 10 bases and J by 5 bases. The CDR3 spans 14 residues. Germline V lookup: CDR1 SEHNR, CDR2 FQNEAQ (reference sequence). DNA of the CDR3: TGTGCCATAGATCAGGGGACTAGCAACAATGAGCAGTTCTTC. Translated: CAIDQGTSNNEQFF. Drawing the rest from reference TRBV7-9 and TRBJ2-1, the complete variable domain is DTGVSQNPRHKITKRGQNVTFRCDPISEHNRLYWYRQTLGQGPEFLTYFQNEAQLEKSRLLSDRFSAERPKGSFSTLEIQRTEQGDSAMYLCAIDQGTSNNEQFFGPGTRLTVL.

The gene calls are TRBV2 and TRBJ2-3; D is uncertain. Between the trimmed V and J ends, which lost 1 base and 3 bases, there was a span of 2 bases. Looked up from germline, CDR1 is SNHLY and CDR2 is FYNNEI. This CDR3 comprises 12 residues. This CDR3 is CASSEVTDTQYF. The DNA for the CDR3 is TGTGCCAGCAGTGAAGTGACAGATACGCAGTATTTT. Looking up the rest from reference TRBV2 and TRBJ2-3 gives the full variable domain: EPEVTQTPSHQVTQMGQEVILRCVPISNHLYFYWYRQILGQKVEFLVSFYNNEISEKSEIFDDQFSVERPDGSNFTLKIRSTKLEDSAMYFCASSEVTDTQYFGPGTRLTVL.

This clonotype turned up a few times. CDR3 sequence reads: CASSYIREDNEQFF. DNA for the CDR3: TGTGCCAGCAGTTACATTAGAGAGGACAATGAGCAGTTCTTC. J is TRBJ2-1 and V is TRBV6-2 or TRBV6-3; D ambiguous. Germline values: CDR1 MNHEY, CDR2 SVGEGT. This CDR3 region has 14 residues. V lost 2 bases, J lost 5 bases, and 10 bases lay in between.

At least ten counts were recorded for this clonotype. The V and J genes are TRBV18 and TRBJ2-5; tentatively, D is TRBD2 (6 bases). The germline CDR1 and CDR2 sequences are KGHSH and LQKENI. Trimming took off 4 bases at V and 4 bases at J, with 10 bases between the two ends. This CDR3 contains 13 residues. Here the CDR3 reads CASSQTAGETQYF. In DNA form, the CDR3 reads TGTGCCAGCTCACAAACAGCGGGAGAGACCCAGTACTTC.

Notes on this clonotype: Germline is not matched at one junction end, which may reflect a read error. The gene calls are TRBV28 and TRBJ2-5, with D unresolved. The CDR3 covers 13 residues. Germline V gene data show CDR1 as MDHEN and CDR2 as SYDVKM. The CDR3 sequence is CASSLGWRTAHYF. DNA for the CDR3: TGTGCCAGCAGTTTAGGGTGGCGGACGGCCCACTACTTC.

The rearrangement joins TRBV3-1 to TRBJ1-1; no firm D call. Between the trimmed V and J ends, which lost 5 bases and 4 bases, there was a span of 14 bases. CDR3 length: 14 residues. From germline, CDR1 is LGHDT and CDR2 YNNKEL (reference sequence). CDR3 DNA sequence: TGTGCCAGCAGCACGGCGAGCAGTTCCACTGAAGCTTTCTTT. Its translation: CASSTASSSTEAFF.

V is TRBV3-1 and J is TRBJ1-1; D gene ambiguous. The CDR3 totals 13 residues. Germline CDR1 reads LGHDT; CDR2 reads YNNKEL (reference sequence). The V gene lost 1 base and the J gene lost 2 bases, with 5 bases spanning the gap. CDR3 DNA sequence: TGTGCCAGCAGCCAAGCCTCAAACACTGAAGCTTTCTTT. It specifies CASSQASNTEAFF.

The chain links TRBV11-1 to TRBJ2-2, with D tentatively TRBD1 or TRBD2 (5 bases each). The germline gives CDR1 SGHAT, CDR2 FQDESV (reference sequence). The CDR3 sequence is 16 residues long. V lost 4 bases and J 7 bases, leaving 19 bases between the germline ends. The CDR3 spells CASSSRTTTAGGELFF. DNA of the CDR3: TGTGCCAGCAGCTCCAGGACAACAACGGCGGGCGGGGAGCTGTTTTTT.

The V call is TRBV6-1, the J call TRBJ2-5; D uncertain. The V end lost 6 bases, the J end lost 1 base, and 15 bases lay between the germline ends. CDR1 is MNHNS, CDR2 SASEGT, per germline. The CDR3 sequence is 15 residues long. CDR3 sequence: CASRGNDRLQETQYF. Here the CDR3 DNA reads TGTGCCAGCAGGGGCAACGATCGTCTCCAAGAGACCCAGTACTTC.

This clonotype turned up a few times. The rearrangement uses TRBV6-1 and TRBJ1-2, with TRBD1 matching over 8 bases. The CDR3 spans 15 residues. J lost 6 bases, V lost 2 bases, and 8 bases had no gene match. Germline V gene data show CDR1 as MNHNS and CDR2 as SASEGT. The CDR3 loop is CASSENWTGIDGYTF. The CDR3 bases are TGTGCCAGCAGTGAAAATTGGACAGGGATCGATGGCTACACCTTC.

This clonotype was recorded many times. The chain carries TRBV7-2 and TRBJ2-1; 10 bases match TRBD2. Germline V gives CDR1 SGHTA, CDR2 FQGNSA. With V trimmed by 6 bases and J by 8 bases, 16 bases remained unmatched. This CDR3 is built from 17 residues. The CDR3 nucleotides are TGTGCCAGCAGTACACCCTACACTAGCGGGGATATGGATGAGCAGTTCTTC. Translating it yields CASSTPYTSGDMDEQFF. The full variable domain, rest sourced from reference TRBV7-2 and TRBJ2-1, is GAGVSQSPSNKVTEKGKDVELRCDPISGHTALYWYRQSLGQGLEFLIYFQGNSAPDKSGLPSDRFSAERTGGSVSTLTIQRTQQEDSAVYLCASSTPYTSGDMDEQFFGPGTRLTVL.

This clonotype has only a few counts. J is TRBJ1-4 and V is TRBV6-1; the D is unclear. The V gene's germline CDR1 is MNHNS and CDR2 SASEGT. The CDR3 sequence is 14 residues long. V shed 4 bases and J shed 8 bases, with 14 bases lying between them. The CDR3 coding sequence is TGTGCCAGCAGTGGGAGATCCGGAGAGGAAAAACTGTTTTTT. It is translated as CASSGRSGEEKLFF.

This chain's CDR3 is CSVYSDTQYF. The DNA of the CDR3 is TGCAGCGTTTACAGCGATACGCAGTATTTT. The V gene is TRBV29-1, the J gene TRBJ2-3; D not resolved. Trimming removed 5 bases at V and 6 bases at J, with 6 bases between. Germline CDR1 reads SQVTM; CDR2 reads ANQGSEA. The CDR3 sequence is 10 residues long.

The chain couples TRBV3-1 to TRBJ1-1; D is undetermined. Between the trimmed V and J ends, which lost 4 bases and 0 bases, there was a span of 9 bases. The CDR3 totals 14 residues. The germline CDR1 and CDR2 sequences are LGHDT and YNNKEL (reference sequence). CDR3: CASSPRDLNTEAFF. The CDR3 bases are TGTGCCAGCAGCCCCCGGGATTTGAACACTGAAGCTTTCTTT.

V is TRBV7-2 and J is TRBJ2-7; D unresolved. Germline CDR1 and CDR2: SGHTA and FQGNSA. The germline V and J ends were trimmed by 4 bases and 2 bases, with 18 bases remaining between them. The CDR3 totals 16 residues. The CDR3 loop reads CASSSPRMTLPYEQYF. CDR3 bases: TGTGCCAGCAGCTCTCCAAGGATGACCCTACCCTACGAGCAGTACTTC.